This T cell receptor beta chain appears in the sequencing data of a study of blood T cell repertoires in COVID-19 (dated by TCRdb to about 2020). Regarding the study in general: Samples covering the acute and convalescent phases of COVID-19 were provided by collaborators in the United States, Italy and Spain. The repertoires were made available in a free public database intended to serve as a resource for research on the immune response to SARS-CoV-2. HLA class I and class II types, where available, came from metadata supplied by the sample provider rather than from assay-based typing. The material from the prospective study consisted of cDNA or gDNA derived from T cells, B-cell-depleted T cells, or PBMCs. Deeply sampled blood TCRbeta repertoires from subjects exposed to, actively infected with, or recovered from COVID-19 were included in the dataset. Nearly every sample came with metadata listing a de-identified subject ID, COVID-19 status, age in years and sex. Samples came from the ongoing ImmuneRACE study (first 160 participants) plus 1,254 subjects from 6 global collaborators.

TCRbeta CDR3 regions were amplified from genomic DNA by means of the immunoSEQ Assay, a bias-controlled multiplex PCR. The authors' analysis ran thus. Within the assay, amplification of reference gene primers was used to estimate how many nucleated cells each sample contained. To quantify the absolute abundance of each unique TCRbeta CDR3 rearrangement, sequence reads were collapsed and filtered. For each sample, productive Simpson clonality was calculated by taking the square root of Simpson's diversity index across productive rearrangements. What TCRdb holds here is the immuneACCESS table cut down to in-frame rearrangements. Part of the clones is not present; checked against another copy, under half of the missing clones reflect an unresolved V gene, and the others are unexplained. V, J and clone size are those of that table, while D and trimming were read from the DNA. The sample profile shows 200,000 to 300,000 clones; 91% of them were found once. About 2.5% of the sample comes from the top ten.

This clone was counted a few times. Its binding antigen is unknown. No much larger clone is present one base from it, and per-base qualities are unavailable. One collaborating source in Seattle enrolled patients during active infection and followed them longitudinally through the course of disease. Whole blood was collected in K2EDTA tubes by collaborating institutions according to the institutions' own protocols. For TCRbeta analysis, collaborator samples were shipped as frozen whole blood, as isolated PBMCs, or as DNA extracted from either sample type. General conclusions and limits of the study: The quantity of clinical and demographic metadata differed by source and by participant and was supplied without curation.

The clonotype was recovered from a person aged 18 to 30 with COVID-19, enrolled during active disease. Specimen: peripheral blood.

The DNA is TGTGCCAGCAGCCCAACCCCGGTCGTGGGGGAGGGTCAGCCCCAGCATTTT. Translated, it gives CASSPTPVVGEGQPQHF. Recombination connected TRBV7-9 to TRBJ1-5, and possibly TRBD1, on 5 matching bases. The CDR3 goes from the cysteine to the phenylalanine over 17 residues. The read is trimmed to its CDR3 DNA, 51 bases read in frame from base 1. The junction carries 23 bases between V and J, which are trimmed by 5 bases and 6 bases respectively. The germline V gene (reference sequence) supplies CDR1 SEHNR and CDR2 FQNEAQ.